This T cell receptor beta chain was documented in a study of shared clonotypes between healthy human individuals. Germline-derived CDR1 and CDR2 are SNHLY and FYNNEI. V was shortened by 7 bases and J by 4 bases, with 19 bases between the two germline ends. The CDR3 extends over 15 amino acids. This table comes from immunoSEQ multiplex PCR, and its TCRdb copy is limited to in-frame clones, with some not included. This sample carries about 450,000 clones, roughly 85% of them seen once, and the ten largest clones take about 12%. The rearrangement joins TRBV2 to TRBJ1-2, with a possible D match to TRBD1 (6 bases). Sequencing input: PBMCs. This clonotype was sampled from a woman aged 40 to 50 in good health. Some clones in this sample may be carry-over from other donors' samples. The CDR3 nucleotides read TGTGCCAGCAAAAAAGGGGGGGGCCTTAGCTATGGCTACACCTTC. It is translated as CASKKGGGLSYGYTF.